Included here is one T cell receptor beta chain sequence, with context. This entry is derived from a study of blood T cells in healthy people across ages. V lost 4 bases to trimming and J lost 6 bases; unmatched junction nucleotides: 11. The CDR3 is 15 residues long. Germline values: CDR1 SGHRS, CDR2 YFSETQ. The use of a sample-barcoded 5' primer and a J-beta primer mix characterized a second PCR of roughly 6 to 12 cycles. TCRdb re-called the 5' RACE reads through MiXCR, storing one row per CDR3 protein. Of around 580,000 distinct CDR3 sequences listed, about 45% were seen once; the top ten hold about 22%.

This TCR was sampled from a man older than 75 in good health. The chain couples TRBV5-1 to TRBJ2-7, with TRBD1 matching 9 bases. Source material: blood. CDR3 nucleotide sequence: TGCGCCAGCAGCCTAGGGACAGGGTCCGATGGCGAGCAGTACTTC. It specifies CASSLGTGSDGEQYF.